Sequencing of this T cell receptor (beta chain) was carried out in a study of post-analysis software for immune sequencing data (dated by TCRdb to about 2015). Concerning the study at large: The recorded disease courses included relapsing-remitting, secondary progressive and progressive-relapsing multiple sclerosis, and some patients had no subtype annotation. A subset of samples was prepared in parallel using single-end sample barcoding, then pooled and co-amplified after Illumina adapter ligation. The patient repertoires were compared against 10 to 12 previously published healthy control repertoires obtained from donors aged 6 to 25 years.

Broad study findings and their caveats: Direct clustering with F measure showed strong co-clustering of samples prepared in the same batch, prompting a batch-effect correction. Normalized Chao1 diversity was significantly lower in multiple sclerosis patients than controls, suggesting substantial peripheral T-cell clonal expansion. The control group was slightly older than the multiple sclerosis patient group. Patients showed significantly higher frequencies than controls for a handful of TRBV segments, among them TRBV5-6, TRBV5-1 and TRBV20-1.

To demonstrate the VDJtools post-analysis software, the study profiled TCR beta repertoires from the peripheral blood of some 13 young patients with multiple sclerosis. Multiple sclerosis patients were children and adolescents aged about 6 to 16 years. The library was built by means of PCR. Sequencing was performed on an Illumina HiSeq 2500. Unique molecular identifiers were incorporated into TCR beta cDNA libraries to reduce PCR and sequencing biases. Every 1 to 10 million input T cells yielded approximately 500,000 cDNA molecules, meaning each molecule approximated one T cell. Patient libraries were prepared and sequenced with the same protocol used for the earlier healthy control dataset. Samples belonging to the same batch were prepared together, multiplexed and sequenced on a shared HiSeq lane. The original methods were these. Raw barcoded reads were processed with MIGEC, and single-read molecular identifier groups were discarded before consensus assembly and CDR3 extraction. Clonotype tables were post-analysed with VDJtools, normalizing diversity by down-sampling all datasets to the smallest sample size. In repertoire overlap clustering, CDR3 amino acid sequences, but not nucleotide sequences, were matched to correct batch-related cross-sample contamination. TCRdb trimmed the raw reads at Q25, called clones with MiXCR and kept productive beta chains. Every CDR3 protein is listed once, alongside the most common genes and DNA of its rows. The V and J calls here are based on TCRdb, not the publication. The table for this sample lists 800,000 to 950,000 distinct CDR3 sequences; roughly 50% of them were counted only once. The ten most abundant clones make up 4.6% of the sample.

This clonotype has only a few counts. It lacks a known antigen. The input lacks base qualities; no much larger clone sits a single base away. V and J are truncated by 3 bases and 7 bases respectively, leaving an intervening sequence of 17 bases. The CDR3 sequence holds 16 residues, the cysteine and phenylalanine included. The sequence is cut down to CDR3 DNA, 48 bases in frame from base 1. CDR1 SGHRS and CDR2 YFSETQ were looked up in the germline V gene. Material for sequencing was blood. The clonotype comes from a girl aged 5 to 17 with multiple sclerosis. The sequence is built from TRBV5-1 and TRBJ1-6; the D gene is perhaps TRBD1, on 6 matching bases. The DNA is as follows: TGCGCCAGCAGCTGGACGGGACAAGGAGTGAATTCACCCCTCCACTTT. Its coded protein is CASSWTGQGVNSPLHF.